Below, 20 T cell receptor beta chains from the same sample are listed, as sequenced in a study of T cell repertoires in ileal Crohn's disease. Assay used: immunoSEQ multiplex PCR; TCRdb lists only in-frame clones, some missing. The sample contains some 2,100 clones, just over 95% of which appear only once. Sample: ileal tissue. The receptor source for this set is an adult with Crohn's disease.

In its sample, this clone was seen once. The chain couples TRBV9 to TRBJ2-2; weak D call: TRBD2 (6 bases). This CDR3 spans 16 amino acids. Trimming took off 0 bases at V and 3 bases at J, with 12 bases between the two ends. CDR1 SGDLS and CDR2 YYNGEE come from the germline V gene. The CDR3 sequence: CASSVGPGAYTGELFF. The CDR3 DNA is TGTGCCAGCAGCGTAGGTCCGGGAGCGTACACCGGGGAGCTGTTTTTT.

The rearrangement joins TRBV29-1 to TRBJ2-1, with D maybe TRBD1 (5 bases). Germline values: CDR1 SQVTM, CDR2 ANQGSEA. The V end lost 6 bases, the J end lost 6 bases, and 15 bases lay between the germline ends. The CDR3 runs to 13 residues. For the CDR3, the DNA is TGCAGCGTCTCGAAGGGGCCTATCAATGAGCAGTTCTTC. The encoded protein is CSVSKGPINEQFF.

The CDR3 sequence is CASSLSWTWAGELFF. The CDR3 nucleotides are TGTGCCAGCAGCTTAAGCTGGACTTGGGCCGGGGAGCTGTTTTTT. The gene calls are TRBV7-2 and TRBJ2-2, with a tentative D call TRBD2 (5 bases). CDR1 SGHTA and CDR2 FQGNSA come from the germline V gene. This CDR3 is built from 15 residues. V was trimmed by 2 bases and J by 6 bases, leaving 13 bases between them. The variable domain in full, with the rest retrieved from reference TRBV7-2 and TRBJ2-2, is GAGVSQSPSNKVTEKGKDVELRCDPISGHTALYWYRQSLGQGLEFLIYFQGNSAPDKSGLPSDRFSAERTGGSVSTLTIQRTQQEDSAVYLCASSLSWTWAGELFFGEGSRLTVL.

The chain carries TRBV7-2 and TRBJ1-2; TRBD1 matches 11 bases. Trimming took 4 bases from V and 2 from J; bases not matched to a gene: 0. The CDR3 is 14 residues long. The germline V gene has CDR1 SGHTA and CDR2 FQGNSA. CDR3 amino acids: CASSWDRGNYGYTF. CDR3 sequence (DNA): TGTGCCAGCAGCTGGGACAGGGGGAACTATGGCTACACCTTC.

The V and J genes are TRBV4-2 and TRBJ1-1, with D uncertain. From germline, CDR1 is LGHNA and CDR2 YNFKEQ. Trimming stripped 1 base from V and 5 bases from J, with 17 bases between. The length of the CDR3 is 16 residues. The CDR3: CASSQALRRISTEAFF. DNA of the CDR3: TGTGCCAGCAGCCAAGCTCTTAGGCGGATTTCTACTGAAGCTTTCTTT.

This rearrangement joins TRBV28 to TRBJ1-1, with D possibly matching TRBD1 (5 bases). The germline V gene has CDR1 MDHEN and CDR2 SYDVKM. The CDR3 has 13 residues. The V end was cut by 9 bases, the J end by 1 base, with 12 bases between. In DNA, the CDR3 is TGTGCCAGTCAACTCACAGGGAACACTGAAGCTTTCTTT. This codes for CASQLTGNTEAFF. The full variable domain, its missing parts supplied by reference TRBV28 and TRBJ1-1, is DVKVTQSSRYLVKRTGEKVFLECVQDMDHENMFWYRQDPGLGLRLIYFSYDVKMKEKGDIPEGYSVSREKKERFSLILESASTNQTSMYLCASQLTGNTEAFFGQGTRLTVV.

This chain joins TRBV7-9 and TRBJ1-1; 9 bases fit TRBD1. J was trimmed by 8 bases and V by 5 bases; bases with no gene match: 9. This CDR3 comprises 14 residues. Germline V gene sequence: CDR1 SEHNR, CDR2 FQNEAQ (reference sequence). As DNA, the CDR3 is TGTGCCAGCAGCACGACAGGGGGTTTACCCGAAGCTTTCTTT. This gives the protein CASSTTGGLPEAFF.

The chain recombines TRBV30 with TRBJ2-7, with D tentatively TRBD2 (6 bases). The CDR3 totals 16 residues. V lost 0 bases, J lost 0 bases, and 15 bases lay in between. Germline CDR1 GTSNPN, CDR2 SVGIG (reference sequence). The DNA for the CDR3 is TGTGCCTGGAGTGTCGGAAGGGACTGGAGCTCCTACGAGCAGTACGTC. Protein: CAWSVGRDWSSYEQYV.

V and J are TRBV5-6 and TRBJ2-1; TRBD2 agrees at 8 bases. The germline V gene encodes CDR1 SGHDT and CDR2 YYEEEE. The trim removed 2 bases at V and 8 bases at J, leaving 12 bases unmatched. This CDR3 has 16 amino acids. CDR3 sequence reads: CASSFLGSGAPHEQFF. In DNA form, the CDR3 reads TGTGCCAGCAGCTTCCTAGGTAGCGGGGCACCCCATGAGCAGTTCTTC.

The chain uses TRBV6-4 and TRBJ1-2, with TRBD1 as a possible D gene (6 bases). V lost 8 bases, J lost 8 bases, and 12 bases lay in between. CDR1 is MRHNA and CDR2 is SNTAGT in the germline V gene. There are 11 residues in the CDR3. The CDR3 sequence is CASGPGEGYTF. CDR3 bases: TGTGCCAGCGGGCCAGGGGAAGGCTACACCTTC.

The chain joins TRBV30 to TRBJ2-3; TRBD2 is a possible D gene (5 bases). Germline CDR1 GTSNPN, CDR2 SVGIG (reference sequence). CDR3 length equals 14 residues. V lost 2 bases to trimming and J lost 1 base, with 10 bases between them. For the CDR3, the DNA is TGTGCCTGGAGTATACTTAGCGGCACAGATACGCAGTATTTT. Amino acid sequence: CAWSILSGTDTQYF.

The J gene is TRBJ2-2, the V gene TRBV2; the D gene is possibly TRBD2 (6 bases). The V end was cut by 7 bases, the J end by 5 bases, with 11 bases between. The CDR3 contains 13 residues. CDR1 SNHLY and CDR2 FYNNEI come from the germline V gene. The CDR3 sequence: CASTGLRTGELFF. CDR3 sequence (DNA): TGTGCCAGCACGGGACTCCGGACCGGGGAGCTGTTTTTT.

The chain carries TRBV11-2 and TRBJ1-2; D may be TRBD1 (6 bases). V was cut by 5 bases and J by 10 bases, with 20 bases left in between. Germline loops: CDR1 SGHAT, CDR2 FQNNGV. This CDR3 contains 14 residues. In nucleotides, the CDR3 is TGTGCCAGCAGCCCCGCCGGTGCGGGGGGCGCCTACACCTTC. Encoded protein: CASSPAGAGGAYTF.

J is TRBJ1-1 and V is TRBV30; D is ambiguous. The CDR3 extends over 15 amino acids. Per the germline V gene, CDR1 is GTSNPN and CDR2 is SVGIG (reference sequence). Trimming pared 3 bases from V and 4 bases from J, leaving 18 bases between. Written as DNA, the CDR3 is TGTGCCTGGAGGCACTCCGGCGTGACGGGCACTGAAGCTTTCTTT. Translating it yields CAWRHSGVTGTEAFF.

This rearrangement joins TRBV7-8 to TRBJ1-5; 9 nucleotides match TRBD1. This CDR3 is built from 17 residues. The ends lost 3 bases at V and 4 bases at J; junction bases unmatched: 10. Germline V gene sequence: CDR1 SGHVS, CDR2 FQNEAQ. DNA for the CDR3: TGTGCCAGCAGCTTCGGCGGAATGGACAGGGGAAATCAGCCCCAGCATTTT. It yields the protein CASSFGGMDRGNQPQHF.

This chain links TRBV15 with TRBJ1-3; D not certain. Trimming pared 1 base from V and 4 bases from J, leaving 11 bases between. This CDR3 region has 15 residues. The V gene's germline CDR1 is LNHNV and CDR2 YYDKDF (reference sequence). In DNA form, the CDR3 reads TGTGCCACCAGCAGAGGCCCGAGCCGCGGAAACACCATATATTTT. It codes for CATSRGPSRGNTIYF.

This chain connects TRBV5-4 to TRBJ1-3; D is unclear. Germline CDR1 reads SGHNT; CDR2 reads YYREEE (reference sequence). This CDR3 comprises 13 residues. V gave up 2 bases and J gave up 7 bases, with 10 bases separating them. The CDR3 sequence is CASSFRGWNTIYF. The CDR3 DNA reads as TGTGCCAGCAGCTTTCGGGGTTGGAACACCATATATTTT.

This clone showed up just a few times. The rearrangement joins TRBV9 to TRBJ1-1; D is perhaps TRBD1 (5 bases). Germline values: CDR1 SGDLS, CDR2 YYNGEE. The CDR3 spans 13 residues. V was trimmed by 2 bases and J by 1 base, leaving 6 bases between them. CDR3: CASSVDTNTEAFF. In nucleotides, the CDR3 is TGTGCCAGCAGCGTGGACACGAACACTGAAGCTTTCTTT.

This chain uses TRBV18 with TRBJ1-5, with D perhaps TRBD1 (6 bases). Per the germline V gene, CDR1 is KGHSH and CDR2 is LQKENI. The germline V and J ends were trimmed by 2 bases and 6 bases, with 11 bases remaining between them. The CDR3 covers 14 residues. The CDR3 coding sequence is TGTGCCAGCTCACCAAGGGGGGAGGGTCAGCCCCAGCATTTT. Encoded protein: CASSPRGEGQPQHF.

CDR3 sequence reads: CASSLSPGVGGGYEQYF. Written as DNA, the CDR3 is TGCGCCAGCAGCTTGTCCCCGGGTGTAGGGGGCGGGTACGAGCAGTACTTC. The rearrangement links TRBV5-1 to TRBJ2-7; 7 nucleotides match TRBD1. The V gene end was trimmed by 1 base and the J gene end by 4 bases; junction bases not matched to a gene: 14. Germline lookup yields CDR1 SGHRS and CDR2 YFSETQ. CDR3 length: 17 residues.